Here is one TCR beta chain with its context. Its antigen is not identified. This specimen comes from a study of glioma-infiltrating T cells after dendritic cell vaccination. Study as a whole: Between about 2003 and 2013, patients got autologous tumor lysate-pulsed dendritic cell vaccines.

Study findings and constraints: Longer survival after dendritic cell vaccination followed higher pretreatment TIL content.

V lost 3 bases to trimming and J lost 0 bases; unmatched junction nucleotides: 13. Germline values: CDR1 LGHNA, CDR2 YSLEER. The CDR3 contains 18 residues. Using immunoSEQ multiplex PCR, the repertoire was profiled, and TCRdb retains in-frame clones only, with some absent. The profile shows hundreds of clones, around 86% of them singletons. Specimen: tumor tissue, collected before dendritic cell vaccination. The chain carries TRBV4-3 and TRBJ2-5; the match to TRBD1 covers 7 bases. This TCR was recovered from a human donor with glioblastoma. The CDR3 DNA reads as TGCGCCAGCAGCCATACTTGGACTGACAGGGCGTACCAAGAGACCCAGTACTTC. Its protein product is CASSHTWTDRAYQETQYF.